This entry describes one T cell receptor (beta chain). Its target is not known. Germline V gene data show CDR1 as SGHRS and CDR2 as YFSETQ. The CDR3 runs to 13 residues. Vbeta (60) and Jbeta (13) primers were used in the PCR. Method: immunoSEQ multiplex PCR; TCRdb's copy keeps in-frame clones and lacks some. Altogether about 180,000 clones are present, 75% to 80% being singletons, with the ten largest covering 5% to 7%. This entry belongs to a study of cytomegalovirus exposure and HLA in healthy donors. Study-level findings and limits: Further analysis, carried out later, found HLA-associated TCR beta chains more clonally expanded than equally common other chains. The study put 160 or so TCR beta chains on its list as cytomegalovirus-associated. When analyzed later, the rates of TCR association showed variation by HLA locus, with DRB1 the most and HLA-C the fewest.

The sample consisted of PBMCs. The V call is TRBV5-1, the J call TRBJ2-5; 10 nucleotides line up with TRBD2. Matching the DNA end better, TRBJ2-7 makes the J call doubtful. This TCR was recovered from a man aged 40-49 years in good health and CMV-seropositive. The CDR3 coding sequence is TGCGCCAGCAGCACTGGGACTAGCGACGAGCAGTACTTC. Its protein product is CASSTGTSDEQYF.